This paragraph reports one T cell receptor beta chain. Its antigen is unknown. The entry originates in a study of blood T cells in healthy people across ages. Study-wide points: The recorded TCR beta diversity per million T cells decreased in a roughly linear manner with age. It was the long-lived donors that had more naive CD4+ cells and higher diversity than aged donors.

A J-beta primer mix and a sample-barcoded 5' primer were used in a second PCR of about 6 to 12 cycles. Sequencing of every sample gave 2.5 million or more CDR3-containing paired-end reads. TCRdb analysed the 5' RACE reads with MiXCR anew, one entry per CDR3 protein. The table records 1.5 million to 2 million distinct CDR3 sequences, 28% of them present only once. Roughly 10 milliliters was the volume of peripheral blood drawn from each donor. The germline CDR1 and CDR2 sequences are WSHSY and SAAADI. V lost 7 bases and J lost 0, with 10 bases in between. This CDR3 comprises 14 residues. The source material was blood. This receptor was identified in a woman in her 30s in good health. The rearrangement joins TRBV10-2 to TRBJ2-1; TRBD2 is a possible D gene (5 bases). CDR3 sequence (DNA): TGCGCCAGCACAGCGGTGGACTCCTACAATGAGCAGTTCTTC. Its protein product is CASTAVDSYNEQFF.